The entry below describes one T cell receptor (beta chain). Its antigen is unknown. No qualities accompany the bases; no much larger clone lies one base away. Preparation of the library involved the immunoSEQ multiplex PCR assay. A mixture of 60 forward primers for TCR Vbeta segments and 13 reverse primers for TCR Jbeta segments was used in the multiplex PCR. Amplification of the CDR3 region of rearranged TCR beta genes was performed with a multiplex PCR assay on genomic DNA. On the Illumina HiSeq System, the amplified TCR beta libraries were sequenced as 87-base-pair reads. On the study's bioinformatics: Across the 640 or so repertoires, a later analysis counted tens of millions of unique TCR beta chains, 9.5 million to 12 million of which were shared by at least two donors. A nearest-neighbor algorithm error-corrected the raw reads and collapsed the reads into unique sequences, merging closely related sequences to remove PCR and sequencing errors. V, D and J gene segments were assigned by aligning CDR3 sequences to IMGT reference sequences. Each retained sequence needed at least a six-nucleotide match to both a V gene segment and a J gene segment. A rearrangement counted as productive if the CDR3 had no stop codons and remained in frame with V and J, and every other rearrangement counted as non-productive. CDR3 was defined by IMGT convention, running from the second conserved V-encoded cysteine to the conserved J-encoded phenylalanine. In an earlier analysis of around 570 of the donors, sequences lacking an unambiguous match to a single V gene segment were excluded. An earlier analysis of several hundred of the donors called V segments functional above 56.7% productive rearrangements and segregating when the between-donor standard deviation exceeded 5%. A statistical classification framework was built for diagnosing cytomegalovirus status from the catalog of TCR beta chain sequences. A later analysis assigned V and J genes by comparing TCR nucleotide sequences with IMGT/GENE-DB human TR gene sequences. A later analysis assigned CDR3 sequences and most-parsimonious VDJ recombination scenarios with the TCRdist pipeline. A later analysis defined each TCR beta chain by its CDR3 amino acid sequence plus V-gene family, and excluded reads lacking a unique V-gene family. To address suspected cross-contamination and a sequencing artifact, a later analysis removed approximately 590 highly shared, low-generation-probability nucleotide sequences. In a later analysis, a clonal expansion index for each public chain was calculated from normalized within-repertoire ranks of inferred template counts. A later analysis computed generation probabilities with a VDJ recombination model fitted to out-of-frame rearrangements, and checked the results against IGoR. Hypergeometric tests were used in a later analysis to score TCR-TCR, TCR-HLA and TCR-CMV co-occurrence, with a repertoire-size bias correction applied to the TCR pairs. False discovery rates were estimated in a later analysis by permuting HLA or CMV assignments 20 times. In a later analysis, co-occurring TCRs were grouped using DBSCAN, and TCRdist sequence similarity was added for clustering within HLA-allele-positive subsets. Repertoires with fewer than 30,000 or more than 120,000 public chains, plus five repertoires with anomalous nucleotide sharing, were excluded from co-occurrence clustering. Not all clones reach the TCRdb copy of this immuneACCESS table, which keeps in-frame sequences only. Checked studies attribute under half of the gap to unresolved V genes and leave the rest unexplained. V and J calls and clone size come straight from that table; D and trimming were deduced from the DNA. This sample gives 150,000 or so clones in total; roughly 84% of them show up just once. Jointly, the top ten make up 0.38% of the sample.

This specimen belongs to a study of cytomegalovirus exposure and HLA in healthy donors (dated by TCRdb to about 2017). Context from the whole study: In an earlier analysis of fewer than 750 of the donors, 250 to 350 Gb of sequence data and approximately 100 million unique TCR beta sequences from 150 million to 200 million T cells were reported. To decide whether each TCR beta V gene segment behaved as functional or pseudogenic, an earlier analysis of some 570 of the donors relied on high-throughput TCR beta sequencing. The study aimed to test whether cataloging public T cell receptors could reveal signatures of past pathogen exposure. Rather than drawing on any new phenotypic data, the later analysis identified candidate immune exposures from TCR beta sequences and the way those sequences occurred across donors. HLA typing covered class I and class II loci at four-digit resolution. Of the roughly 400 genotyped donors, 75% to 85% were placed in the genetic ancestry cluster associated with self-reported Caucasian donors. All discovery cohort repertoires had been generated on a single sequencing platform. Genome-wide SNP genotypes for about 65% of the roughly 670 donors were used in a later genetic analysis, which treated that subset as a discovery cohort. Roughly 5 DR-DQ haplotypes were treated as single units for association and clustering because of strong linkage in the cohort. Using immunosequencing, the study profiled T cell repertoires from 500 to 800 subjects and related those repertoires to cytomegalovirus serostatus. Among 300 to 500 genotyped donors of the cohort, an average of about 240,000 unique TCR beta nucleotide sequences was sequenced per donor, of which about 18% were non-productive. A separate validation cohort of over a hundred different subjects was used in addition to the approximately 640-subject first cohort. An early release covering roughly 600 HLA-typed donors comprised about 290 gigabases of sequencing data and approximately 80 million unique TCR sequences. Donor age, sex, ethnicity and CMV serostatus were compiled alongside the repertoire data. To predict cytomegalovirus infection status, the study combined high-throughput TCR immunosequencing, statistical association of individual TCRs with disease status, and machine learning. To study patterns of TCR occurrence, a later analysis re-analyzed previously published TCR beta repertoires from 600 to 750 donors and added high-resolution HLA genotyping. Typing coverage differed by locus: A, B, C, DRB1 and DQB1 were typed in roughly 620-630 donors, DQA1 in about 500, DPA1 in 600 to 610, and DPB1 in 472. Paper-wide results and their limitations: A further reported finding was that TCR beta sequences accurately predicted the HLA-A and HLA-B alleles for most subjects in the first cohort. The classifier was reported to diagnose cytomegalovirus status with high specificity and sensitivity in both the original cohort and the validation cohort. Across donors, most TCR sequences were observed very rarely, whereas some public TCRs were present in many individuals. The study gave a list of 150 to 200 TCR beta chains associated with cytomegalovirus. In a later analysis, HLA-associated TCR beta chains showed more clonal expansion and lower generation probabilities than non-associated chains that were equally common. Correlated functional status among segregating V segments might reflect linkage disequilibrium, but an unknown experimental factor could not be ruled out. A later genetic analysis associated a missense DCLRE1C variant with V-gene and J-gene trimming of TCR beta chains, and an independent cohort replicated the association. According to a later analysis, parvovirus B19, influenza, CMV and Epstein-Barr virus appeared linked to several top co-occurrence clusters. According to a later analysis, TCR association rates differed among HLA loci, with DRB1 alleles showing the most associated TCRs and HLA-C alleles showing the fewest. In a later analysis, 16,951 TCR beta sequences were associated with specific HLA alleles at a false discovery rate of 0.05. A few of the identified cytomegalovirus-associated TCR beta chains were confirmed in vitro to be specific for cytomegalovirus antigens. In a later analysis, most CMV-associated TCR beta chains were found to appear HLA-restricted, with HLA associations seemingly driven largely by CMV exposure. This cohort had only TCR beta chains sequenced, and the lack of alpha or paired-chain data limited which features could be detected. An earlier analysis of around 500 of the donors showed that most TCR beta V segments appeared in productive rearrangements either about 87% or about 30% of the time, which broadly matched IMGT annotations. The authors suggested that the approach could potentially be extended to other disease states and immunological phenotypes. A cluster of highly shared sequence variants was judged likely to represent a technical artifact of the sequencing pipeline. Because counts were too low, around 18 rarely observed V segments, including chromosome 9 orphons, were left out of the earlier analysis of a few hundred of the donors. Because the 87-base-pair reads could not distinguish some IMGT-functional V segments, including TRBV6-2 and TRBV6-3, those segments were excluded. According to a later genetic analysis, donors in an Asian-associated ancestry cluster had fewer N-insertions in productive TCRs than the approximately 670-donor mean. Immune exposure information for the cohort was limited to CMV serostatus. Presence/absence analyses assumed roughly uniform sequencing depth across donors, an assumption that may not hold. HLA typing was unavailable for some donors at each locus, so association tests used only the typed subset. Assigning TCR associations to individual alleles was difficult when HLA alleles, especially DR and DQ, strongly co-occurred.

The cohort consisted of 650 to 850 healthy bone marrow donors. All cohort members were sampled while nominally healthy, although unrecorded immune exposures were likely present. The donor was CMV seronegative and belonged to the group of approximately 320 seronegative cohort members. Each donor provided a peripheral blood sample, and peripheral blood mononuclear cells were used for TCR beta sequencing. The Qiagen DNeasy Blood Extraction Kit was used to extract genomic DNA from the blood cell samples. According to the germline V gene, CDR1 reads SQVTM and CDR2 reads ANQGSEA. Trimming removed 1 base from V and 7 bases from J, leaving 17 bases between the germline ends. The CDR3 numbers 15 residues from cysteine through phenylalanine. Only the CDR3 part of the read is kept: 45 bases, read in frame from the first base.

Sequencing used PBMCs. Rearrangement joined TRBV29-1 to TRBJ2-1, with a weak D call of TRBD2 (6 bases match). This TCR came from a boy between 2 and 10 years old in good health and CMV-seronegative. The DNA sequence is as follows: TGCAGCGTTGAAGGGGACTCCCTTCCGTATAATGAGCAGTTCTTC. It translates to CSVEGDSLPYNEQFF.